These 2 T cell receptor beta chains were all obtained from the same sample, sequenced in a study of blood T cell repertoires in COVID-19. Some clones are missing from TCRdb's copy, which holds only in-frame ones; the method was immunoSEQ multiplex PCR. This table has around 300,000 clones, over 70% appearing once. The sample taken for sequencing was PBMCs or T cells enriched from blood (not recorded which). These receptors were taken from a man aged 25-45 years who had recovered from COVID-19.

The chain couples TRBV9 to TRBJ1-6, with 7 bases lining up with TRBD1. V shed 1 base, J shed 8 bases, and the junction held 12 bases outside the gene matches. The CDR3 has 17 residues. CDR1 is SGDLS and CDR2 is YYNGEE in the germline V gene. The CDR3 protein is CASSVSTGTAPHSPLHF. Written as DNA, the CDR3 is TGTGCCAGCAGCGTATCGACCGGGACAGCCCCTCATTCACCCCTCCACTTT. The whole variable domain, filled in from reference TRBV9 and TRBJ1-6, reads DSGVTQTPKHLITATGQRVTLRCSPRSGDLSVYWYQQSLDQGLQFLIQYYNGEERAKGNILERFSAQQFPDLHSELNLSSLELGDSALYFCASSVSTGTAPHSPLHFGNGTRLTVT.

This chain's CDR3 is CASSQGLGNTEAFF. In nucleotides, the CDR3 is TGTGCCAGCAGCCAGGGGCTGGGGAACACTGAAGCTTTCTTT. This chain joins TRBV3-1 (or the pseudogene TRBV3-2) and TRBJ1-1, with D maybe TRBD1 (5 bases). CDR3 size: 14 residues. Germline values: CDR1 LGHDT, CDR2 YNNKEL (reference sequence). Deletions cut 3 bases from V and 1 base from J, with 9 bases between.